This T cell receptor (beta chain) was profiled in a study of cytomegalovirus exposure and HLA in healthy donors. Overall study findings and caveats: An apparent linkage of common viral pathogens to several of the most significant clusters emerged in a later analysis. Presence/absence results assume similar sequencing depth per donor, which may not hold. A later analysis found most CMV-associated TCR beta chains apparently HLA-restricted.

The study sampled nominally healthy donors, though unrecorded immune exposures were likely. Primers for the PCR totalled 60 Vbeta and 13 Jbeta. Clones were sequenced by immunoSEQ multiplex PCR, and TCRdb holds only the in-frame ones, with some missing. Of more than 95,000 clones listed, 78% are singletons. V dropped 4 bases and J dropped 5 bases, with 10 bases sitting between them. This CDR3 has 12 amino acids. Germline CDR1 and CDR2: SGHRS and YFSETQ. A remark on this clone: Antigen unknown.

Sequencing input: PBMCs. The chain employs TRBV5-1 and TRBJ2-7; D unresolved. The TCR sequence derives from a woman aged 40 to 50 in good health and CMV-seronegative. The chain's CDR3 is CASSPPGDEQYF. CDR3 sequence (DNA): TGCGCCAGCAGCCCCCCTGGAGACGAGCAGTACTTC.